This TCR beta chain is from a study of early T cells in non-severe SARS-CoV-2 infection. MiXCR, run by TCRdb on the 5' RACE reads, gives a single entry per CDR3 protein. This table holds around 67,000 distinct CDR3 sequences, more than 9.5% found once. Trimming pared 1 base from V and 1 base from J, leaving 10 bases between. The germline gives CDR1 MDHEN, CDR2 SYDVKM. The CDR3 sequence is 15 residues long. The rearrangement links TRBV28 to TRBJ2-5, with D unresolved. The sequence came from an adult who was a healthcare worker with PCR-confirmed SARS-CoV-2 infection or an uninfected control (not recorded which). Here the sequenced sample was whole blood, taken at baseline. The CDR3 loop reads CASSLSGVLQETQYF. The CDR3 DNA follows: TGTGCCAGCAGTTTATCCGGCGTCCTCCAAGAGACCCAGTACTTC. The complete variable domain, with remaining parts taken from reference TRBV28 and TRBJ2-5, reads DVKVTQSSRYLVKRTGEKVFLECVQDMDHENMFWYRQDPGLGLRLIYFSYDVKMKEKGDIPEGYSVSREKKERFSLILESASTNQTSMYLCASSLSGVLQETQYFGPGTRLLVL.